This TCR beta chain comes out of a study of cytomegalovirus exposure and HLA in healthy donors. For this clone: Antigen: not known.

Study-wide findings and caveats: HLA restriction was apparent for most CMV-associated TCR beta chains in a later analysis. In an earlier analysis, in some 600 donors, most V segments appeared productive either ~87% or ~30% of the time. Most observed TCR sequences were rare, whereas some public TCRs were detected in many donors. In a later analysis, at a false discovery rate of 0.05, fewer than 20,000 TCR beta sequences were associated with HLA alleles.

PCR was performed using 60 Vbeta and 13 Jbeta primers. Sequenced by immunoSEQ multiplex PCR; TCRdb stores in-frame clones only, minus some. The table lists more than 90,000 clones, approximately 80% of them singletons. Per the germline V gene, CDR1 is MDHEN and CDR2 is SYDVKM. V trimming: 5 bases; J trimming: 4 bases; junction bases outside the gene matches: 6. This CDR3 spans 14 amino acids. The TCR originated in a woman aged 40 to 49 in good health and CMV-seronegative. The rearrangement uses TRBV28 and TRBJ1-2; 8 bases align to TRBD1. The specimen was PBMCs. CDR3 DNA: TGTGCCAGCAGTCTGCAGGGGGCTATCTATGGCTACACCTTC. It encodes CASSLQGAIYGYTF.